This entry concerns a single T cell receptor beta chain. TCRdb independently ran MiXCR on the RT-PCR reads; one entry per CDR3 protein. The data show about 700,000 distinct CDR3 sequences, with approximately 15% seen just once and 3.6% held by the top ten. CDR1 is GTSNPN, CDR2 SVGIG, per germline (reference sequence). The CDR3 is 14 residues long. The J segment lost 6 bases and the V segment lost 3 bases, leaving 6 bases of the junction unmatched. This receptor was taken from a female donor in good health, serving as a healthy control. This chain connects TRBV30 to TRBJ1-1; 11 positions match TRBD1. The sample taken for sequencing was memory CD4+ T cells from blood. This chain's CDR3 is CAWRGQGALSEAFF. The CDR3 nucleotides read TGTGCCTGGAGAGGACAGGGGGCCCTCTCTGAAGCTTTCTTT.